This T cell receptor beta chain was found in a study of T cell responses to AZD1222 COVID-19 vaccine. Of note for this clone: Its cognate antigen is unknown.

General study findings and limits: Across the whole spike, CD4 TCRs peaked at regions 160-218 and 743-854. At baseline, just five or six AZD1222 recipients tested seropositive. There were mostly white British donors and more females than males, and clonal diversity was possibly underestimated.

CDR1 and CDR2 (germline): MNHEY, SMNVEV (reference sequence). Between the trimmed V and J ends, which lost 9 bases and 6 bases, there was a span of 24 bases. CDR3 size: 16 residues. Repertoires were generated with immunoSEQ multiplex PCR, while TCRdb's copy carries only in-frame clones and drops some. This sample carries 100,000 or so clones, about nine tenths of them seen once, and the ten largest clones take 1.3%. The gene calls are TRBV27 and TRBJ2-1; TRBD1 might be the D (6 bases). This receptor was obtained from an adult in good health. Sample: peripheral blood, taken on day 0 of AZD1222 vaccination. In nucleotides, the CDR3 is TGTGCCAGTAAGAGACAGGAAGTTGGGACGGGCAATGAGCAGTTCTTC. This codes for CASKRQEVGTGNEQFF.